The rows below give T cell receptor beta chains drawn from one sample of a study of technical replicates of blood from a few donors. The data were produced by immunoSEQ multiplex PCR, yet TCRdb's version contains in-frame clones alone and is incomplete. The top ten clones hold around 0.3% of a sample with around 100,000 clones, about 95% of them seen once. The sample consisted of T cells isolated from PBMCs. These receptors originate from a human donor in good health. Each CDR3 is given with its conserved first and last residue. D genes are given only for firm matches. Clone size is stated in some rows and not others, as once, few, many or a class when expanded.

v_gene	j_gene	abundance	len	d_gene	CDR3nt	CDR3aa
TRBV27	TRBJ2-1	NA	13	NA	TGTGCCAGCAGTTTGTCCGGGAGTAATGAGCAGTTCTTC	CASSLSGSNEQFF
TRBV9	TRBJ1-2	NA	14	TRBD1	TGTGCCAGCAGCGGAAGACTGACAGGGGAAGGCTACACCTTC	CASSGRLTGEGYTF
TRBV4-1	TRBJ2-2	once	20	NA	TGCGCCAGCAGCCAAGATAAATATGCCAGGGCGGCGTTATGGGCCGGGGAGCTGTTTTTT	CASSQDKYARAALWAGELFF
TRBV4-1	TRBJ2-1	NA	13	NA	TGCGCCAGCAGCCAAGTGGGCCTCCATGAGCAGTTCTTC	CASSQVGLHEQFF
TRBV10-3	TRBJ2-1	NA	16	NA	TGTGCCATCAGAAGACCGGGACTCCTTTTTTACAATGAGCAGTTCTTC	CAIRRPGLLFYNEQFF
TRBV6-5	TRBJ2-7	NA	15	TRBD1	TGTGCCAGCAGTAATACAGGGGGCCCAATTAACGAGCAGTACTTC	CASSNTGGPINEQYF
TRBV7-6	TRBJ2-7	NA	15	NA	TGTGCCAGCAGCTTAGCGATAAAATCCGCTACCGAGCAGTACTTC	CASSLAIKSATEQYF
TRBV5-6	TRBJ1-1	NA	12	NA	TGTGCCAGCAGCACGGCGGCCACTGAAGCTTTCTTT	CASSTAATEAFF
TRBV5-1	TRBJ2-7	NA	15	TRBD2	TGCGCCAGCAGCCCCCTAGGTAGCGGGAGGTACGAGCAGTACTTC	CASSPLGSGRYEQYF
TRBV5-1	TRBJ2-7	NA	13	TRBD1	TGCGCCAGCAGCTTAGTAGGGGGCAGGGAGCAGTACTTC	CASSLVGGREQYF
TRBV28	TRBJ2-1	NA	14	NA	TGTGCCAGCAGTTTTAGGGGTATATACAATGAGCAGTTCTTC	CASSFRGIYNEQFF
TRBV28	TRBJ2-6	few	17	TRBD1	TGTGCCAGCAGTAAGCCCGGGACAGGGTCTGGGGCCAACGTCCTGACTTTC	CASSKPGTGSGANVLTF
TRBV5-1	TRBJ2-7	NA	15	NA	TGCGCCAGCAGCTATCGGACAGAAAGCTCCTACGAGCAGTACTTC	CASSYRTESSYEQYF
TRBV14	TRBJ2-7	NA	14	NA	TGTGCCAGCAGCTTGATTAGCTCCTCCTACGAGCAGTACTTC	CASSLISSSYEQYF
TRBV19	TRBJ2-2	NA	17	TRBD2	TGTGCCAGTAGTACAAAAGGGACTAGCGGGAGAGGCGGGGAGCTGTTTTTT	CASSTKGTSGRGGELFF
TRBV28	TRBJ2-2	NA	14	NA	TGTGCCAGCACTCTACAGGGATACACCGGGGAGCTGTTTTTT	CASTLQGYTGELFF
TRBV14	TRBJ2-5	NA	12	NA	TGTGCCAGCACCACGACTCACGAGACCCAGTACTTC	CASTTTHETQYF
TRBV19	TRBJ1-5	NA	16	NA	TGTGCCAGTAGTATTCCCTGGGGGGGCAGCAATCAGCCCCAGCATTTT	CASSIPWGGSNQPQHF
TRBV13	TRBJ1-1	NA	18	NA	TGTGCCAGCAGCTTAGGTCAGGGTAAGGGTATCGTTGACACTGAAGCTTTCTTT	CASSLGQGKGIVDTEAFF
TRBV10-3	TRBJ2-5	NA	11	NA	TGTGCCATCAGTGCGCAAGAGACCCAGTACTTC	CAISAQETQYF
TRBV10-3	TRBJ2-7	NA	14	TRBD2	TGTGCCATCAGTGAGGGACTAGCGTACTACGAGCAGTACTTC	CAISEGLAYYEQYF
TRBV29-1	TRBJ1-5	NA	13	NA	TGCAGCGTTGTCACCGCGAGCAATCAGCCCCAGCATTTT	CSVVTASNQPQHF
TRBV10-3	TRBJ2-3	NA	12	TRBD2	TGTGCCACCGGGACTAGCTGGGATACGCAGTATTTT	CATGTSWDTQYF
TRBV11-2	TRBJ2-1	NA	16	TRBD2	TGTGCCAGCAGCTTAGGGCTAGCGGGAGTTGGGAATGAGCAGTTCTTC	CASSLGLAGVGNEQFF
TRBV7-8	TRBJ1-5	NA	18	TRBD1	TGTGCCAGCAGCTGGGAGGCGACAGGGGGATCGGGCAATCAGCCCCAGCATTTT	CASSWEATGGSGNQPQHF
TRBV20-1	TRBJ2-3	NA	10	NA	TGCAGCCTCCTCGGGGATACGCAGTATTTT	CSLLGDTQYF
TRBV9	TRBJ2-3	NA	14	NA	TGTGCCAGCAGCGGAATCCGCGGAACAGATACGCAGTATTTT	CASSGIRGTDTQYF
TRBV5-8	TRBJ2-7	NA	15	NA	TGTGCCAGCAGCCTAACAGCAGCCAGATCCTACGAGCAGTACTTC	CASSLTAARSYEQYF
TRBV2	TRBJ2-1	once	14	TRBD1	TGTGCCATACAATTCGGGACAGCACACAATGAGCAGTTCTTC	CAIQFGTAHNEQFF
TRBV6-1	TRBJ1-5	NA	16	NA	TGTGCCAGCAGTGACCAAGGACCCTACGGAGGTCAGCCCCAGCATTTT	CASSDQGPYGGQPQHF
TRBV4-3	TRBJ1-3	NA	15	NA	TGCGCCAGCAGCCAATGGAGCGGCTCTGGAAACACCATATATTTT	CASSQWSGSGNTIYF
TRBV6-5	TRBJ2-7	NA	14	TRBD1	TGTGCCAGCAGTTACAGGGGGCCCTCCTACGAGCAGTACTTC	CASSYRGPSYEQYF
TRBV5-1	TRBJ1-1	NA	15	NA	TGCGCCAGCAGCTTGGCCCCCAGGGTGAACACTGAAGCTTTCTTT	CASSLAPRVNTEAFF
TRBV9	TRBJ2-1	NA	15	NA	TGTGCCAGCAGCGTAGTGTCCGACGGTGGAGCTGAGCAGTTCTTC	CASSVVSDGGAEQFF
TRBV6-4	TRBJ2-3	NA	14	NA	TGTGCCAGCAGCGATGGGACTAGCACAGATACGCAGTATTTT	CASSDGTSTDTQYF
TRBV9	TRBJ2-5	NA	14	NA	TGTGCCAGCAGCGCATTAGCGGTTCGGGAGACCCAGTACTTC	CASSALAVRETQYF
TRBV5-6	TRBJ2-2	NA	18	TRBD1	TGTGCCAGCAGCTTGGAGGACAGGGGGCTCCCTAACACCGGGGAGCTGTTTTTT	CASSLEDRGLPNTGELFF
TRBV19	TRBJ2-7	NA	15	NA	TGTGCCAGTAGTTTAGGCCGGACAGCCTATTACGAGCAGTACTTC	CASSLGRTAYYEQYF
TRBV18	TRBJ2-1	NA	15	NA	TGTGCCAGCTCACCGACCCGGGAAGGGAACAATGAGCAGTTCTTC	CASSPTREGNNEQFF
TRBV9	TRBJ2-7	NA	16	TRBD2	TGTGCCAGCAGCGTAGCCGCTGGCGGGAGGGCCAACGAGCAGTACTTC	CASSVAAGGRANEQYF
TRBV16	TRBJ1-4	NA	15	TRBD1	TGTGCCAGCAGCCAACCGGGACAGGATAATGAAAAACTGTTTTTT	CASSQPGQDNEKLFF
TRBV4-3	TRBJ2-7	NA	15	TRBD2	TGCGCCAGCAGCCAAGAAGGACTAGCTTCGTACGAGCAGTACTTC	CASSQEGLASYEQYF
TRBV15	TRBJ2-7	NA	19	TRBD1	TGTGCCACCAGCAGAGATCGACAGGGTGAAGGCTTGCGCTCCTACGAGCAGTACTTC	CATSRDRQGEGLRSYEQYF
TRBV10-3	TRBJ2-7	NA	15	NA	TGTGCCATCAGCCCCGGACTTTCGGGCTCCTACGAGCAGTACTTC	CAISPGLSGSYEQYF
TRBV9	TRBJ2-3	NA	16	NA	TGTGCCAGCAGCGTAGGTGGGTTTAATACTCGACTCACGCAGTATTTT	CASSVGGFNTRLTQYF
TRBV30	TRBJ2-1	NA	15	NA	TGTGCCTGGAGTACGGCTACTTACTTTTCAAGCGGGCAGTTCTTC	CAWSTATYFSSGQFF
TRBV19	TRBJ2-7	NA	14	TRBD1	TGTGCCAGTAGTATCCGGGACAGGGACCACGAGCAGTACTTC	CASSIRDRDHEQYF
TRBV9	TRBJ2-5	NA	16	TRBD1	TGTGCCAGCAGCACCACCGGGACAGGGGGCGGGGAGACCCAGTACTTC	CASSTTGTGGGETQYF
TRBV18	TRBJ2-2	once	15	TRBD2	TGTGCCAGCTCACCGACTAGCGCGAACACCGGGGAGCTGTTTTTT	CASSPTSANTGELFF
TRBV9	TRBJ1-4	NA	14	NA	TGTGCCAGCAGCGATACAGGGTTAAGAGAAAAACTGTTTTTT	CASSDTGLREKLFF
TRBV6-5	TRBJ1-2	NA	14	NA	TGTGCCAGCAGTTACGACAGGCATGGCTATGGCTACACCTTC	CASSYDRHGYGYTF
TRBV5-1	TRBJ1-2	few	15	TRBD1	TGCGCCAGCAGCTTAGGACAGGTTTCTAACTATGGCTACACCTTC	CASSLGQVSNYGYTF
TRBV19	TRBJ1-1	NA	14	NA	TGTGCCAGTAGTAAGACCCGGCGGGGCACTGAAGCTTTCTTT	CASSKTRRGTEAFF
TRBV18	TRBJ2-5	NA	14	NA	TGTGCCAGCTCACCATATCAGGGATCAGAGACCCAGTACTTC	CASSPYQGSETQYF
TRBV28	TRBJ1-2	once	13	NA	TGTGCCAGCAGACAGGGACCGAACTATGGCTACACCTTC	CASRQGPNYGYTF
TRBV30	TRBJ2-7	NA	13	TRBD2	TGTGCCGGAACGGGACTAGGACTATACGAGCAGTACTTC	CAGTGLGLYEQYF
TRBV9	TRBJ1-3	NA	14	TRBD1	TGTGCCAGCAGCGCCACAGGGGCTGGAAACACCATATATTTT	CASSATGAGNTIYF
TRBV14	TRBJ2-2	once	18	NA	TGTGCCAGCAGCCAAGAAAAGATAATAGCGGAACTTACCGGGGAGCTGTTTTTT	CASSQEKIIAELTGELFF